The clone carrying this T cell receptor (beta chain) was seen a few times. The antigen is unknown. TCRdb independently ran MiXCR on the 5' RACE reads; one entry per CDR3 protein. The repertoire holds 450,000 or so distinct CDR3 sequences, with approximately 25% as singletons. This specimen comes from a study of T-cell memory formation after mild COVID-19. General observations from the study: Clones that shrank (day 15 to 85) were balanced CD4/CD8, whereas later expanders leaned CD4+. The appearance of some responding clones in pre-infection memory suggested that cross-reactive memory joined.

CDR3 length equals 13 residues. Germline V gives CDR1 SEHNR, CDR2 FQNEAQ (reference sequence). The ends were cut back, 0 bases at V and 9 bases at J, with 11 bases in the middle. The V gene is TRBV7-9, the J gene TRBJ1-2; D is uncertain. The source of this sequence is an adult woman who had mild COVID-19 (a few samples of this study predate the infection). Cell type and time point are not known. Sequencing input: PBMCs or a T cell subset sorted from them (not recorded which). The CDR3 loop is CASSLAAGYSYTF. Written as DNA, the CDR3 is TGTGCCAGCAGCTTAGCGGCCGGGTATAGCTACACCTTC.